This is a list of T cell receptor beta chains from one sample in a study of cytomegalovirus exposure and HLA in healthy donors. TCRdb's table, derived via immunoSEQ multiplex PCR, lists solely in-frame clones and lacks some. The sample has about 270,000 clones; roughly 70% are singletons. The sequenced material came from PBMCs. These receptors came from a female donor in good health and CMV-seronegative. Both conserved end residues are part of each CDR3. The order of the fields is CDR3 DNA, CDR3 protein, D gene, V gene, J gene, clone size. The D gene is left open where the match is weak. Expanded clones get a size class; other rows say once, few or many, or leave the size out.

CDR3 DNA: TGTGCCAGCAGCTTAAGAGGGTTGGACTACGAGCAGTACTTC; CDR3 protein: CASSLRGLDYEQYF; D gene: .; V gene: TRBV11-2; J gene: TRBJ2-7; clone size: .
CDR3 DNA: TGTGCCAGCAGTTTTTCAGGGGACACTGAAGCTTTCTTT; CDR3 protein: CASSFSGDTEAFF; D gene: .; V gene: TRBV27; J gene: TRBJ1-1; clone size: few
CDR3 DNA: TGTGCCAGCAGTGGCCCCCCCAACAGGGGGCGATTAGCCGGGGAGCTGTTTTTT; CDR3 protein: CASSGPPNRGRLAGELFF; D gene: TRBD1; V gene: TRBV25-1; J gene: TRBJ2-2; clone size: .
CDR3 DNA: TGTGCCAGCAGCTTTACCGGACAGGGACTATACAATGAGCAGTTCTTC; CDR3 protein: CASSFTGQGLYNEQFF; D gene: .; V gene: TRBV11-2; J gene: TRBJ2-1; clone size: .
CDR3 DNA: TGCGCCAGCAGCTGGGGGGGGACTAGCGGGACTTTCAATGAGCAGTTCTTC; CDR3 protein: CASSWGGTSGTFNEQFF; D gene: TRBD2; V gene: TRBV5-1; J gene: TRBJ2-1; clone size: .
CDR3 DNA: TGTGCCAGCAGTTTATTCGGGACTCAAAATGAGCAGTTCTTC; CDR3 protein: CASSLFGTQNEQFF; D gene: .; V gene: TRBV28; J gene: TRBJ2-1; clone size: once
CDR3 DNA: TGTGCCAGCAGCTTAGTTAGCGGCACAGATACGCAGTATTTT; CDR3 protein: CASSLVSGTDTQYF; D gene: .; V gene: TRBV11-2; J gene: TRBJ2-3; clone size: .
CDR3 DNA: TGTTCCAGCAGCTTATCGGGACTAGCGGGAGGTAGCTCCTACAATGAGCAGTTCTTC; CDR3 protein: CSSSLSGLAGGSSYNEQFF; D gene: TRBD2; V gene: TRBV7-9; J gene: TRBJ2-1; clone size: .
CDR3 DNA: TGTGCCAGCAGTTTGACCTACGTGCCCGGACTAGCGGGAGGAGGCTACGAGCAGTACTTC; CDR3 protein: CASSLTYVPGLAGGGYEQYF; D gene: TRBD2; V gene: TRBV27; J gene: TRBJ2-7; clone size: few
CDR3 DNA: TGTGCCAGCAGCCAGTTAGACAGGGGTTTGGTTCAGCCCCAGCATTTT; CDR3 protein: CASSQLDRGLVQPQHF; D gene: TRBD1; V gene: TRBV4-2; J gene: TRBJ1-5; clone size: .
CDR3 DNA: TGCGCCAGCAGCTCAGGCGGAGGGTCCAATGAGCAGTTCTTC; CDR3 protein: CASSSGGGSNEQFF; D gene: .; V gene: TRBV5-1; J gene: TRBJ2-1; clone size: few
CDR3 DNA: TGTGCCATCGGGGGACTAGCGGGAGACACAGATACGCAGTATTTT; CDR3 protein: CAIGGLAGDTDTQYF; D gene: TRBD2; V gene: TRBV10-3; J gene: TRBJ2-3; clone size: .
CDR3 DNA: TGTTCCAGCAGCTTAACAGCAGAATACAATGAGCAGTTCTTC; CDR3 protein: CSSSLTAEYNEQFF; D gene: .; V gene: TRBV7-9; J gene: TRBJ2-1; clone size: .
CDR3 DNA: TGCGCCAGCAGCCGGGAGCTAACGGGAGGGAGCACAGATACGCAGTATTTT; CDR3 protein: CASSRELTGGSTDTQYF; D gene: TRBD2; V gene: TRBV10-1; J gene: TRBJ2-3; clone size: few
CDR3 DNA: TGTGCCAGCCGTAAAGAGGGACAGGGGGGACCCGGGAGTGAAGCTTTCTTT; CDR3 protein: CASRKEGQGGPGSEAFF; D gene: TRBD1; V gene: TRBV2; J gene: TRBJ1-1; clone size: .
CDR3 DNA: TGTGCCAGCAGCTTACCTTACGTGGCAGGGGGCTATGCAGATACGCAGTATTTT; CDR3 protein: CASSLPYVAGGYADTQYF; D gene: TRBD1; V gene: TRBV11-3; J gene: TRBJ2-3; clone size: .
CDR3 DNA: TGTGCCAGCAGCTTAGCGCTCGGGGGGTTATGGGACGAGCAGTTCTTC; CDR3 protein: CASSLALGGLWDEQFF; D gene: TRBD2; V gene: TRBV7-8; J gene: TRBJ2-1; clone size: .
CDR3 DNA: TGTGCCAGCAGCCCTGGGGGGGTATACAATGAGCAGTTCTTC; CDR3 protein: CASSPGGVYNEQFF; D gene: TRBD2; V gene: TRBV5-6; J gene: TRBJ2-1; clone size: .
CDR3 DNA: TGTGCCAGCAGGATGAGACAGGGATACAATGAGCAGTTCTTC; CDR3 protein: CASRMRQGYNEQFF; D gene: TRBD1; V gene: TRBV28; J gene: TRBJ2-1; clone size: .
CDR3 DNA: TGCGCCAGCAGCATCCGGGACAGGGCTCTCCTCCACTTT; CDR3 protein: CASSIRDRALLHF; D gene: TRBD1; V gene: TRBV4-1; J gene: TRBJ1-6; clone size: .
CDR3 DNA: TGTGCCAGCAGCTTACACCAGAACGCCGGGGAGCTGTTTTTT; CDR3 protein: CASSLHQNAGELFF; D gene: .; V gene: TRBV7-9; J gene: TRBJ2-2; clone size: few
CDR3 DNA: TGTGCCAGTAGTACCTCGACAGGTCATAGCAATCAGCCCCAGCATTTT; CDR3 protein: CASSTSTGHSNQPQHF; D gene: .; V gene: TRBV19; J gene: TRBJ1-5; clone size: .